The 18 T cell receptor beta chains below were found in one sample sequenced in a study of shared clonotypes between healthy human individuals. Generated by immunoSEQ multiplex PCR, the TCRdb table keeps only in-frame clones and is missing some. Of 950,000 to 1,200,000 clones listed, around three quarters are singletons. The sample taken for sequencing was memory CD4+ T cells from PBMCs. The subset was: CD45RA-negative fraction. These receptors originate from a young man in good health. Some clones in this sample may be carry-over from other donors' samples.

This clone was detected only a few times. V usage is TRBV6-6 and J usage is TRBJ1-3; TRBD1 aligns across 7 bases. The V gene end was trimmed by 5 bases and the J gene end by 3 bases; junction bases not matched to a gene: 4. This CDR3 has 14 amino acids. Germline assignment: CDR1 MNHNY and CDR2 SVGAGI (reference sequence). The CDR3 bases are TGTGCCAGCAGTCAGGGGGTGGTTGGAAACACCATATATTTT. Its translation is CASSQGVVGNTIYF.

This clone was seen more than once but under ten times. The DNA of the CDR3 is TGTGCCAGCAGCTTAGCCGGGACCTCGGCCGGGCAGTACTTC. This translates into CASSLAGTSAGQYF. The chain couples TRBV7-6 to TRBJ2-7; possibly TRBD1 or TRBD2 for D (5 bases each). Per germline, CDR1 SGHVS and CDR2 FNYEAQ. The CDR3 loop spans 14 amino acids. Trimming left V 0 bases short and J 9 bases short, with 15 bases between.

The chain links TRBV6-1 to TRBJ1-1; D remains unclear. V was pared by 4 bases and J by 4 bases, with 13 bases between. Germline lookup yields CDR1 MNHNS and CDR2 SASEGT. The CDR3 contains 14 residues. The CDR3 DNA follows: TGTGCCAGCAGTGGACGGTGGTCTGGCACTGAAGCTTTCTTT. It specifies CASSGRWSGTEAFF.

V gene TRBV6-6 combines with J gene TRBJ1-3; TRBD1 is a possible D gene (5 bases). The CDR3 is made up of 15 amino acids. The ends were cut back, 6 bases at V and 0 bases at J, with 12 bases in the middle. Looked up from germline, CDR1 is MNHNY and CDR2 is SVGAGI (reference sequence). The chain's CDR3 is CASSEQEISGNTIYF. In DNA, the CDR3 is TGTGCCAGCAGCGAACAGGAAATCTCTGGAAACACCATATATTTT.

The chain links TRBV18 to TRBJ2-7; no clear D. Per germline, CDR1 KGHSH and CDR2 LQKENI. Trimming stripped 3 bases from V and 1 base from J, with 10 bases between. The CDR3 has 14 amino acids. This CDR3 reads CASSPALGSYEQYF. The CDR3 DNA sequence: TGTGCCAGCTCACCGGCGTTGGGGTCCTACGAGCAGTACTTC.

This clone was picked up many times. The V call is TRBV5-1, the J call TRBJ2-5; the match to TRBD2 covers 13 bases. Germline V gene data show CDR1 as SGHRS and CDR2 as YFSETQ. This CDR3 spans 17 amino acids. V gave up 6 bases and J gave up 4 bases; unmatched junction bases: 12. The CDR3 spells CASTYGLAGVGTETQYF. CDR3 in DNA: TGCGCCAGCACGTACGGACTAGCGGGAGTTGGTACAGAGACCCAGTACTTC.

V is TRBV9 and J is TRBJ2-1, with 13 bases aligning to TRBD2. The CDR3 loop spans 18 amino acids. CDR1 is SGDLS, CDR2 YYNGEE, per germline. The V segment lost 0 bases and the J segment 6 bases; nucleotides outside the gene matches: 9. CDR3 coding DNA: TGTGCCAGCAGCGTAGACCGGACTAGCGGGAGTATGGGCAATGAGCAGTTCTTC. Translating it yields CASSVDRTSGSMGNEQFF. Using reference TRBV9 and TRBJ2-1 for the parts outside the CDR3, the full variable domain is DSGVTQTPKHLITATGQRVTLRCSPRSGDLSVYWYQQSLDQGLQFLIQYYNGEERAKGNILERFSAQQFPDLHSELNLSSLELGDSALYFCASSVDRTSGSMGNEQFFGPGTRLTVL.

The V call is TRBV5-1, the J call TRBJ1-6; D is perhaps TRBD1 (5 bases). Germline V CDR1 and CDR2: SGHRS, YFSETQ. V was cut by 0 bases and J by 7 bases, with 11 bases left in between. This CDR3 comprises 15 residues. The CDR3 is CASSLDPGSNSPLHF. CDR3 in DNA: TGCGCCAGCAGCTTGGATCCAGGGTCGAATTCACCCCTCCACTTT.

The chain is built from TRBV10-3 and TRBJ2-1; 7 bases line up with TRBD2. The germline gives CDR1 ENHRY, CDR2 SYGVKD. J gave up 7 bases and V 8 bases, and 11 bases lay outside the gene matches. The CDR3 has 14 amino acids. The CDR3 nucleotides are TGTGCCATCGCGAGGCGCGAAGCGGGAAATGAGCAGTTCTTC. Translation: CAIARREAGNEQFF.

The rearrangement uses TRBV6-6 and TRBJ2-3, with 14 bases identical to TRBD2. The J segment lost 10 bases and the V segment lost 5 bases, leaving 5 bases of the junction unmatched. The length of the CDR3 is 14 residues. Germline CDR1 reads MNHNY; CDR2 reads SVGAGI (reference sequence). CDR3 nucleotides: TGTGCCAGCAGTGCCGGGACTAGCGGGAGCCCGCAGTATTTT. It is translated as CASSAGTSGSPQYF.

This chain connects TRBV7-2 to TRBJ2-7; TRBD1 agrees at 7 bases. Per the germline V gene, CDR1 is SGHTA and CDR2 is FQGNSA. Trimming took 2 bases from V and 7 from J; bases not matched to a gene: 5. CDR3 length equals 13 residues. The CDR3 DNA sequence: TGTGCCAGCAGCTTAACAGGGGTCGGGGAGCAGTACTTC. Translating it yields CASSLTGVGEQYF.

This rearrangement joins TRBV6-5 to TRBJ1-5; D is uncertain. Trimming stripped 2 bases from V and 4 bases from J, with 9 bases between. The germline V gene has CDR1 MNHEY and CDR2 SVGAGI. The CDR3 contains 14 residues. DNA of the CDR3: TGTGCCAGCAGTTACCCAAAAGGGAATCAGCCCCAGCATTTT. Residues: CASSYPKGNQPQHF.

V usage is TRBV2 and J usage is TRBJ2-2; no clear D. Germline V gives CDR1 SNHLY, CDR2 FYNNEI. Trimming stripped 4 bases from V and 2 bases from J, with 14 bases between. The CDR3 contains 16 residues. CDR3 coding DNA: TGTGCCAGCAGTGTACTCCTCGGCCCTAACACCGGGGAGCTGTTTTTT. Residues: CASSVLLGPNTGELFF.

This chain joins TRBV28 and TRBJ2-7, with 9 bases identical to TRBD1. V lost 4 bases to trimming and J lost 6 bases; unmatched junction nucleotides: 10. The CDR3 runs to 15 residues. The germline V gene encodes CDR1 MDHEN and CDR2 SYDVKM. CDR3 in DNA: TGTGCCAGCAGTTCTGCCGGGACAGGGCCATCCGAGCAGTACTTC. It yields the protein CASSSAGTGPSEQYF.

This chain connects TRBV9 to TRBJ2-7; D is possibly TRBD1 (5 bases). CDR1 SGDLS and CDR2 YYNGEE come from the germline V gene. V lost 0 bases and J lost 2, with 9 bases in between. This CDR3 contains 14 residues. The CDR3, as DNA: TGTGCCAGCAGCGTAGCTTGGGGCCCCTACGAGCAGTACTTC. Its translation: CASSVAWGPYEQYF.

The chain couples TRBV6-1 to TRBJ2-5, with unresolved D. V lost 7 bases, J lost 4 bases, and 19 bases lay in between. This CDR3 is 15 amino acids long. Germline-derived CDR1 and CDR2 are MNHNS and SASEGT. The CDR3: CASTTSVLGLETQYF. DNA of the CDR3: TGTGCCAGCACCACCAGCGTGCTAGGTCTAGAGACCCAGTACTTC.

The genes are TRBV5-1 and TRBJ1-5; D unresolved. The V end was cut by 1 base, the J end by 11 bases, with 22 bases between. There are 16 residues in the CDR3. CDR1 and CDR2 from the germline V gene are SGHRS and YFSETQ. The DNA for the CDR3 is TGCGCCAGCAGCTTGTCGCCGGCAGCCCCGATGGTTTCCCAGCATTTT. Translation gives CASSLSPAAPMVSQHF.

The rearrangement joins TRBV7-2 to TRBJ2-3, with TRBD1 matching 8 bases. Trimming cost V 3 bases and J 4 bases; bases outside gene matches: 6. This CDR3 spans 15 amino acids. Germline loops: CDR1 SGHTA, CDR2 FQGNSA. CDR3 region: CASSLRQGRADTQYF. CDR3 nucleotides: TGTGCCAGCAGCTTGCGACAGGGGCGGGCAGATACGCAGTATTTT.